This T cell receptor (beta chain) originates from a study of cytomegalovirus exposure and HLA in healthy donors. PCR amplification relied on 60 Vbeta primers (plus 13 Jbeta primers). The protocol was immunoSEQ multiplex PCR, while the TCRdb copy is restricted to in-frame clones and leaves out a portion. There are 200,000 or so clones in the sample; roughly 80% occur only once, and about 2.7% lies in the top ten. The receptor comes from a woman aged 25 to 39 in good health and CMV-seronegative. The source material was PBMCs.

The CDR3 is CASSARGFPGQETQYF. The CDR3 DNA is TGTGCCAGCAGCGCGAGAGGATTCCCCGGCCAAGAGACCCAGTACTTC. This chain uses TRBV9 with TRBJ2-5; D remains unclear. Trimming took off 3 bases at V and 1 base at J, with 16 bases between the two ends. Per germline, CDR1 SGDLS and CDR2 YYNGEE. The CDR3 is 16 residues long. Filled out from reference TRBV9 and TRBJ2-5, the complete variable domain reads DSGVTQTPKHLITATGQRVTLRCSPRSGDLSVYWYQQSLDQGLQFLIQYYNGEERAKGNILERFSAQQFPDLHSELNLSSLELGDSALYFCASSARGFPGQETQYFGPGTRLLVL.